A single sample is the source of the 28 T cell receptor beta chains below, sequenced in a study of regulatory T cells in long-lasting Graves disease. Through Arm-PCR of CDR3 regions and iRepertoire HTBI primers, TCR beta libraries were built. In TCRdb, the multiplex PCR reads were re-called with MiXCR into one record per CDR3 protein. The sample includes some 410,000 distinct CDR3 sequences, roughly 17% of them seen just once. Time point reported: newly diagnosed GD, antithyroid drugs for less than 3 months. PBMCs provided the RNA from which the TCR library was made. The sample was also reused in another study, on T cells in Graves' hyperthyroidism and ophthalmopathy.

Sequences were derived from peripheral blood mononuclear cells (PBMCs), sampled at new diagnosis, from a patient treated with antithyroid drugs. The source is a woman in her 30s with Graves disease.

The chain links TRBV7-2 to TRBJ1-6; tentative D call: TRBD1 (6 bases). Between the trimmed V and J ends, which lost 2 bases and 6 bases, there was a span of 17 bases. Germline V gene lookup returns CDR1 SGHTA and CDR2 FQGNSA. The CDR3 length is 17 residues. The CDR3 protein is CASSLTGLGHVNSPLHF. The CDR3, as DNA: TGTGCCAGCAGCTTAACCGGTTTGGGACACGTTAATTCACCCCTCCACTTT.

The chain's CDR3 is CSARRGPTNEKLFF. The DNA for the CDR3 is TGCAGTGCCCGACGGGGTCCAACTAATGAAAAACTGTTTTTT. The rearrangement links TRBV20-1 to TRBJ1-4; D is unresolved. CDR3 length equals 14 residues. The germline V gene has CDR1 DFQATT and CDR2 SNEGSKA (reference sequence). Trimming shortened V by 6 bases and J by 0 bases, and 11 bases separated the two germline ends.

This clonotype was seen repeatedly, ten times or more. The chain links TRBV12-3 or TRBV12-4 to TRBJ1-1; D gene unclear. This CDR3 spans 14 amino acids. Trimming pared 4 bases from V and 2 bases from J, leaving 11 bases between. CDR3 coding DNA: TGTGCCAGCAGTTACAGCACTACTAACACTGAAGCTTTCTTT. Protein sequence: CASSYSTTNTEAFF.

This clonotype has at least ten counts. This chain connects TRBV27 to TRBJ1-2; D may be TRBD1 (5 bases). Per germline, CDR1 MNHEY and CDR2 SMNVEV (reference sequence). Trimming removed 6 bases from V and 0 bases from J, with 14 bases in between. The CDR3 is 15 residues long. The CDR3 protein is CASSPRQRSNYGYTF. The CDR3 DNA sequence: TGTGCCAGCAGCCCCAGACAGAGATCTAACTATGGCTACACCTTC.

This clonotype was detected many times. The chain couples TRBV2 to TRBJ2-5; no definite D call. The V gene's germline CDR1 is SNHLY and CDR2 FYNNEI. The V end lost 6 bases, the J end lost 5 bases, and 7 bases lay between the germline ends. The CDR3 consists of 11 residues. The CDR3, as DNA: TGTGCCAGCAGCGCGGCGGAGACCCAGTACTTC. Amino acids: CASSAAETQYF.

Many counts were recorded for this clonotype. The chain has TRBV4-2 and TRBJ2-4; 9 bases are a match to TRBD1. V was pared by 0 bases and J by 3 bases, with 15 bases of the junction left unmatched. The CDR3 consists of 20 residues. Germline V gives CDR1 LGHNA, CDR2 YNFKEQ. The chain's CDR3 is CASSQEGTGLDSAVKNIQYF. The DNA of the CDR3 is TGTGCCAGCAGCCAAGAAGGGACAGGGCTTGACTCTGCGGTCAAAAACATTCAGTACTTC.

This clonotype was observed many times. In DNA form, the CDR3 reads TGTGCCAGCTCCGCTAGCGGGATGTCCTACGAGCAGTACTTC. This encodes CASSASGMSYEQYF. This rearrangement joins TRBV7-8 to TRBJ2-7; 9 bases align to TRBD2. The CDR3 totals 14 residues. Germline values: CDR1 SGHVS, CDR2 FQNEAQ. The V segment lost 8 bases and the J segment 1 base; nucleotides outside the gene matches: 6.

This clonotype was counted a few times. V usage is TRBV6-1 and J usage is TRBJ1-5, with D unclear. Trimming took 6 bases from V and 9 from J, leaving 12 bases between them. Germline lookup yields CDR1 MNHNS and CDR2 SASEGT. This CDR3 contains 12 residues. The CDR3 DNA follows: TGTGCCAGCAGCCGAGGGCTTGGGCCCCAGCATTTT. Translation: CASSRGLGPQHF.

V usage is TRBV19 and J usage is TRBJ2-4; a possible D gene is TRBD1 (6 bases). The CDR3 is 15 residues long. V lost 4 bases and J 6 bases, leaving 16 bases between the germline ends. Germline loops: CDR1 LNHDA, CDR2 SQIVND (reference sequence). DNA for the CDR3: TGTGCCAGTAGTACAACGGGACAAAGTACAAACATTCAGTACTTC. It translates to CASSTTGQSTNIQYF.

This clonotype occurred many times. The chain has TRBV30 and TRBJ1-1; no firm D call. This CDR3 spans 13 amino acids. Germline V lookup: CDR1 GTSNPN, CDR2 SVGIG (reference sequence). Trimming pared 4 bases from V and 1 base from J, leaving 10 bases between. The DNA of the CDR3 is TGTGCCTGGAAAGTAAGGAGGAACACTGAAGCTTTCTTT. Translating it yields CAWKVRRNTEAFF.

This chain joins TRBV6-1 and TRBJ1-3; TRBD1 aligns across 9 bases. Germline CDR1 MNHNS, CDR2 SASEGT. The V gene end was trimmed by 5 bases and the J gene end by 2 bases; junction bases not matched to a gene: 7. The CDR3 has 16 residues. CDR3 nucleotide sequence: TGTGCCAGCAGTAGCACGGGGACAGGGACTGGAAACACCATATATTTT. Encoded protein: CASSSTGTGTGNTIYF.

The rearrangement joins TRBV16 to TRBJ2-6; 12 positions match TRBD1. Germline CDR1 is KGHSY and CDR2 is FQNENV. This CDR3 has 19 amino acids. V was pared by 4 bases and J by 2 bases, with 9 bases of the junction left unmatched. The CDR3 bases are TGTGCCAGCAGCCCCGTGCGGGGACAGGGGGCGCCTGGGGCCAACGTCCTGACTTTC. Translating it yields CASSPVRGQGAPGANVLTF.

The chain combines TRBV4-1 with TRBJ2-1, with TRBD2 identical over 12 bases. Looked up from germline, CDR1 is MGHRA and CDR2 is YSYEKL. The junction had 10 bases not matched to a gene; V was cut back by 0 bases and J by 13 bases. There are 16 residues in the CDR3. The CDR3 protein is CASSQDPSGTSGLQFF. CDR3 in DNA: TGCGCCAGCAGCCAAGATCCCTCCGGGACTAGCGGGCTACAGTTCTTC.

The chain couples TRBV2 to TRBJ2-2, with D possibly being TRBD1 (5 bases). The CDR3 totals 14 residues. Trimming took 8 bases from V and 8 from J, leaving 18 bases between them. CDR1 is SNHLY and CDR2 is FYNNEI in the germline V gene. CDR3 residues: CASLQADWKGELFF. For the CDR3, the DNA is TGTGCCAGCCTACAGGCAGACTGGAAAGGGGAGCTGTTTTTT.

The chain carries TRBV28 and TRBJ2-7; possibly TRBD1 for D (6 bases). Between the trimmed V and J ends, which lost 2 bases and 2 bases, there was a span of 16 bases. The germline V gene encodes CDR1 MDHEN and CDR2 SYDVKM. This CDR3 region has 16 residues. CDR3 in DNA: TGTGCCAGCAGTTTAGCCCACGGACAGTGGGCCTACGAGCAGTACTTC. This sequence encodes CASSLAHGQWAYEQYF.

As to this clonotype: A read error is likely, as this CDR3 ends without the conserved phenylalanine or tryptophan. This chain links TRBV7-2 with TRBJ1-5; D is unresolved. CDR3 length: 15 residues. In germline, CDR1 is SGHTA, CDR2 FQGNSA. V lost 0 bases, J lost 5 bases, and 11 bases lay in between. CDR3 DNA sequence: TGTGCCAGCAGCTTAGCAGGGTATTATGATCAGCCCCAGCATCTT. Its protein is CASSLAGYYDQPQHL.

This clonotype occurred many times. The genes are TRBV6-1 and TRBJ1-5, with TRBD1 matching 11 bases. The CDR3 spans 15 residues. With V trimmed by 3 bases and J by 6 bases, 4 bases remained unmatched. Germline V gives CDR1 MNHNS, CDR2 SASEGT. The CDR3 region is CASSERTGGRQPQHF. CDR3 sequence (DNA): TGTGCCAGCAGTGAGCGGACAGGGGGCCGTCAGCCCCAGCATTTT.

CDR3 nucleotide sequence: TGTGCCACCAGCAGAGGTAACCGGGACTATAGTGCGCGGACTGAAGCTTTCTTT. Its protein is CATSRGNRDYSARTEAFF. V usage is TRBV15 and J usage is TRBJ1-1; possibly TRBD1 for D (5 bases). Trimming left V 1 base short and J 5 bases short, with 23 bases between. The CDR3 loop spans 18 amino acids. Per germline, CDR1 LNHNV and CDR2 YYDKDF (reference sequence).

The CDR3 coding sequence is TGTGCCAGCAGCGCCGGTCAATGGTCCCGGGATACGCAGTATTTT. Translated, it gives CASSAGQWSRDTQYF. The rearrangement uses TRBV9 and TRBJ2-3; no firm D call. V was cut by 3 bases and J by 6 bases, with 17 bases left in between. The germline V gene has CDR1 SGDLS and CDR2 YYNGEE. The CDR3 covers 15 residues.

The V gene is TRBV27, the J gene TRBJ2-1; D remains unclear. Per the germline V gene, CDR1 is MNHEY and CDR2 is SMNVEV (reference sequence). With 5 bases removed from V and 5 bases from J, the gap between germline ends came to 16 bases. The CDR3 contains 15 residues. The CDR3: CASSAGRVGHNEQFF. The DNA of the CDR3 is TGTGCCAGCAGTGCCGGAAGGGTTGGCCACAATGAGCAGTTCTTC.

The J gene is TRBJ2-1, the V gene TRBV6-2 or TRBV6-3; possible D gene TRBD2, 5 bases. In germline, CDR1 is MNHEY, CDR2 SVGEGT. V was clipped by 5 bases and J by 13 bases, with 15 bases between them. This CDR3 comprises 12 residues. This chain's CDR3 is CASSDELVYQFF. CDR3 nucleotides: TGTGCCAGCAGTGATGAACTAGTATACCAGTTCTTC.

This clonotype came up a few times. The genes are TRBV19 and TRBJ1-2; 7 bases match TRBD1. The CDR3 length is 16 residues. The germline V gene has CDR1 LNHDA and CDR2 SQIVND (reference sequence). V shed 3 bases and J 4 bases; nucleotides not matched to a gene: 11. Here the CDR3 reads CASSMSMGQSTYGYTF. The CDR3, as DNA: TGTGCCAGTAGTATGTCGATGGGACAGTCGACCTATGGCTACACCTTC.

This clonotype showed up many times. The chain joins TRBV20-1 to TRBJ2-7; TRBD1 aligns across 8 bases. V was clipped by 4 bases and J by 5 bases; unmatched bases: 16. The CDR3 contains 16 residues. Germline values: CDR1 DFQATT, CDR2 SNEGSKA (reference sequence). The CDR3 nucleotides read TGCAGTGCTACCGACGGGACAGGTTTTATGTCCGACGAGCAGTACTTC. Translation: CSATDGTGFMSDEQYF.

The chain links TRBV18 to TRBJ2-4; 11 bases are a match to TRBD2. The germline CDR1 and CDR2 sequences are KGHSH and LQKENI. The V gene end was trimmed by 2 bases and the J gene end by 10 bases; junction bases not matched to a gene: 10. The CDR3 contains 16 residues. CDR3 loop: CASSPRGLAGPQIQYF. The CDR3 bases are TGTGCCAGCTCACCAAGAGGACTAGCGGGTCCCCAAATTCAGTACTTC.

Concerning this clonotype itself: This may be a read error: a much more frequent sequence differs by one nucleotide. This chain links TRBV27 with TRBJ2-7; D possibly corresponds to TRBD1 (5 bases). Per germline, CDR1 MNHEY and CDR2 SMNVEV (reference sequence). CDR3 size: 15 residues. CDR3 sequence (DNA): TGTGCCAGCAGAAACAGGCCCCTAACCAGCTACGGGCAGTACTTC. Its translation: CASRNRPLTSYGQYF.

This clonotype was seen only a few times. J is TRBJ2-7 and V is TRBV30; D is unresolved. The germline V gene encodes CDR1 GTSNPN and CDR2 SVGIG (reference sequence). This CDR3 has 15 residues. The germline V and J ends were trimmed by 0 bases and 2 bases, with 14 bases remaining between them. CDR3 DNA sequence: TGTGCCTGGAGTGTAACGGGCACCCCAACCTACGAGCAGTACTTC. Translation: CAWSVTGTPTYEQYF.

This clonotype showed up many times. This sequence joins TRBV27 and TRBJ2-2; possible D gene TRBD2, 6 bases. Germline V gene lookup returns CDR1 MNHEY and CDR2 SMNVEV (reference sequence). The V gene lost 5 bases and the J gene lost 4 bases, with 17 bases spanning the gap. The CDR3 consists of 16 residues. CDR3 sequence (DNA): TGTGCCAGCAGTAAGACCGGGACTCCAATCACCGGGGAGCTGTTTTTT. It specifies CASSKTGTPITGELFF.

This clonotype turned up a few times. The V gene is TRBV15, the J gene TRBJ2-5; D remains unclear. The V end lost 1 base, the J end lost 5 bases, and 5 bases lay between the germline ends. The CDR3 is 12 amino acids. The germline V gene encodes CDR1 LNHNV and CDR2 YYDKDF (reference sequence). The CDR3 region has the DNA TGTGCCACCAGCAGAGGCTGGGAGACCCAGTACTTC. Translation gives CATSRGWETQYF.